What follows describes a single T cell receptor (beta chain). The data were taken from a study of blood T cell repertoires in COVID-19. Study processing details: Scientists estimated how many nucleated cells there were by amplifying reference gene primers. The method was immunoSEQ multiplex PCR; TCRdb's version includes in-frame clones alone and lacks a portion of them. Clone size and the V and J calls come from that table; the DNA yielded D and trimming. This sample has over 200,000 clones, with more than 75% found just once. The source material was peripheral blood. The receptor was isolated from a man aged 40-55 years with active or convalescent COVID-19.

The CDR3 DNA is TGTGCCAGCACAGGGGGCCCGAACACTGAAGCTTTCTTT. It translates to CASTGGPNTEAFF. The chain joins TRBV2 to TRBJ1-1; TRBD1 matches at 8 bases. CDR3 length equals 13 residues. Germline V gene lookup returns CDR1 SNHLY and CDR2 FYNNEI. V shed 7 bases and J 1 base; nucleotides not matched to a gene: 2. Combining the CDR3 with reference TRBV2 and TRBJ1-1 gives the whole variable domain EPEVTQTPSHQVTQMGQEVILRCVPISNHLYFYWYRQILGQKVEFLVSFYNNEISEKSEIFDDQFSVERPDGSNFTLKIRSTKLEDSAMYFCASTGGPNTEAFFGQGTRLTVV.